The 12 T cell receptor beta chains below come from one sample, sequenced in a study of blood T cell repertoires in COVID-19. Repertoires were generated with immunoSEQ multiplex PCR, while TCRdb's copy carries only in-frame clones and drops some. The sample contains roughly 67,000 clones, approximately 84% of which appear only once. Sequencing used peripheral blood. The receptors shown here come from a man in his fifties with active COVID-19.

The rearrangement joins TRBV5-5 to TRBJ2-7, with D perhaps TRBD1 (6 bases). The germline V gene encodes CDR1 SGHKS and CDR2 YYEKEE (reference sequence). V dropped 4 bases and J dropped 4 bases, with 18 bases sitting between them. This CDR3 is 15 amino acids long. The CDR3 DNA follows: TGTGCCAGCAGCCATTCAACAGAGGGGGAATACGAGCAGTACTTC. Translation gives CASSHSTEGEYEQYF.

The chain recombines TRBV29-1 with TRBJ1-2; maybe TRBD1 (5 bases). Germline assignment: CDR1 SQVTM and CDR2 ANQGSEA. With 3 bases removed from V and 8 bases from J, the gap between germline ends came to 13 bases. The CDR3 spans 12 residues. CDR3 nucleotide sequence: TGCAGCGTTGAGGAGGGTAGGGGCGGCTACACCTTC. Translated: CSVEEGRGGYTF.

The chain couples TRBV6-2 or TRBV6-3 to TRBJ2-6; a weak D match, TRBD1 (6 bases). This CDR3 comprises 16 residues. Germline values: CDR1 MNHEY, CDR2 SVGEGT. The ends were cut back, 4 bases at V and 2 bases at J, with 12 bases in the middle. The CDR3 here is CASSSDRRPGANVLTF. The DNA for the CDR3 is TGTGCCAGCAGTTCGGACAGAAGACCTGGGGCCAACGTCCTGACTTTC.

This clone was seen only once. The chain is built from TRBV2 and TRBJ2-2; 8 bases line up with TRBD1. J gave up 4 bases and V 7 bases, and 14 bases lay outside the gene matches. The CDR3 extends over 17 amino acids. Germline CDR1 and CDR2: SNHLY and FYNNEI. CDR3 in DNA: TGTGCCAGCACCGGACAGGGAAGGTCCGCGAGCACCGGGGAGCTGTTTTTT. The encoded protein is CASTGQGRSASTGELFF. The variable domain in full, completed from reference TRBV2 and TRBJ2-2, reads EPEVTQTPSHQVTQMGQEVILRCVPISNHLYFYWYRQILGQKVEFLVSFYNNEISEKSEIFDDQFSVERPDGSNFTLKIRSTKLEDSAMYFCASTGQGRSASTGELFFGEGSRLTVL.

V and J are TRBV5-1 and TRBJ1-1; 9 bases match TRBD1. This CDR3 is built from 15 residues. With 4 bases clipped from V and 1 base from J, the junction kept 5 bases outside the gene matches. Germline-derived CDR1 and CDR2 are SGHRS and YFSETQ. CDR3 DNA: TGCGCCAGCAGCGCACAGGGGGCCCCGAACACTGAAGCTTTCTTT. Translating it yields CASSAQGAPNTEAFF.

This clone came up a few times. The gene calls are TRBV9 and TRBJ2-1; 10 bases are a match to TRBD2. CDR3 length: 15 amino acids. The V and J ends lost 3 bases and 10 bases, in that order; junction bases with no gene match: 10. The V gene's germline CDR1 is SGDLS and CDR2 YYNGEE. CDR3 loop: CASSAGTSALEEQFF. The DNA for the CDR3 is TGTGCCAGCAGCGCCGGGACTAGCGCCTTAGAAGAGCAGTTCTTC.

The chain joins TRBV2 to TRBJ1-6; tentative D call: TRBD1 (5 bases). The CDR3 consists of 15 residues. The V gene lost 6 bases and the J gene lost 6 bases, with 15 bases spanning the gap. Germline V gives CDR1 SNHLY, CDR2 FYNNEI. The chain's CDR3 is CASRSWTQSNSPLHF. The CDR3 region has the DNA TGTGCCAGCAGGAGCTGGACACAAAGTAATTCACCCCTCCACTTT.

This rearrangement joins TRBV15 to TRBJ2-1; TRBD2 agrees at 13 bases. This CDR3 has 15 residues. Germline CDR1 LNHNV, CDR2 YYDKDF (reference sequence). The junction had 3 bases not matched to a gene; V was cut back by 5 bases and J by 5 bases. The CDR3 here is CATSVGLAGNNEQFF. CDR3 nucleotides: TGTGCCACCAGCGTGGGACTAGCGGGGAACAATGAGCAGTTCTTC.

The chain has TRBV14 and TRBJ1-2; TRBD1 agrees at 7 bases. In germline, CDR1 is SGHDN, CDR2 FVKESK. CDR3 length equals 16 residues. The V segment lost 1 base and the J segment 4 bases; nucleotides outside the gene matches: 9. The CDR3 region is CASSQAVGGRGYGYTF. DNA for the CDR3: TGTGCCAGCAGCCAAGCAGTAGGGGGCCGTGGCTATGGCTACACCTTC.

The V call is TRBV7-2, the J call TRBJ2-1; D gene ambiguous. Germline lookup yields CDR1 SGHTA and CDR2 FQGNSA. This CDR3 comprises 14 residues. Trimming took 5 bases from V and 5 from J, leaving 13 bases between them. This CDR3 reads CASSPDARDNEQFF. CDR3 nucleotide sequence: TGTGCCAGCAGCCCCGACGCTAGAGACAATGAGCAGTTCTTC.

This clone appeared a few times. The J gene is TRBJ1-5, the V gene TRBV27; perhaps TRBD1 as D (5 bases). Trimming took 4 bases from V and 6 from J, leaving 13 bases between them. CDR1 is MNHEY, CDR2 SMNVEV, per germline (reference sequence). The CDR3 contains 14 residues. The CDR3 protein is CASSSRDLGQPQHF. The DNA of the CDR3 is TGTGCCAGCAGTTCCCGGGACTTGGGTCAGCCCCAGCATTTT.

The J gene is TRBJ2-7, the V gene TRBV12-3 or TRBV12-4; no firm D call. The V end was cut by 5 bases, the J end by 3 bases, with 11 bases between. There are 13 residues in the CDR3. DNA for the CDR3: TGTGCCAGCAGTATCACGCTTAGCTACGAGCAGTACTTC. It is translated as CASSITLSYEQYF.